These 15 T cell receptor beta chains came from one sample sequenced in a study of beta chain features in type 1 diabetes. Every bit of the isolated RNA underwent reverse transcription, so sequencing read expressed TCRB transcripts. Assay: immunoSEQ multiplex PCR; the TCRdb copy retains only in-frame clones and omits some. Of 600,000 to 750,000 clones detected, 9.5% to 15% appear once; the ten largest clones hold around 0.12%. No antigen has been identified for these receptors. Study results and caveats: A moderate, significant TCRB CDR3 shortening appeared in type 1 diabetes across four CD4+ subsets.

The sample consisted of naive CD4+ T cells from blood. The receptors stem from a man aged 30-40 years with type 1 diabetes.

On this clone itself: Because the CDR3's place on the DNA is in doubt, the DNA is left out and the CDR3 is given as listed by TCRdb. This chain joins TRBV12-2 and TRBJ2-7. TRBV12-2 is labeled a pseudogene. The CDR3 sequence runs 15 residues, both termini included. CDR3 sequence reads: CASRFYCCRSYEQYF.

Only a few counts were recorded for this clone. The chain employs TRBV11-1 and TRBJ2-1; D remains ambiguous. This CDR3 comprises 13 residues. V shed 4 bases and J shed 2 bases, with 6 bases lying between them. From germline, CDR1 is SGHAT and CDR2 FQDESV (reference sequence). CDR3 amino acids: CASSSLAYNEQFF. As DNA, the CDR3 is TGTGCCAGCAGCTCTCTTGCCTACAATGAGCAGTTCTTC. Combining the CDR3 with reference TRBV11-1 and TRBJ2-1 gives the whole variable domain EAEVAQSPRYKITEKSQAVAFWCDPISGHATLYWYRQILGQGPELLVQFQDESVVDDSQLPKDRFSAERLKGVDSTLKIQPAELGDSAMYLCASSSLAYNEQFFGPGTRLTVL.

The V gene is TRBV7-2, the J gene TRBJ2-7; D may be TRBD1 (6 bases). The CDR3 contains 14 residues. The germline V and J ends were trimmed by 7 bases and 1 base, with 14 bases remaining between them. CDR1 and CDR2 (germline): SGHTA, FQGNSA. The CDR3 reads CASTFDRTSYEQYF. DNA of the CDR3: TGTGCCAGCACGTTCGACAGGACTTCCTACGAGCAGTACTTC.

This clone has only a few counts. The junction shows a germline mismatch at one end, possibly a read error. CDR3 region: CASSVGTSQSPYGQYF. CDR3 bases: TGTGCCAGCAGCGTAGGGACAAGTCAATCCCCCTACGGGCAGTACTTC. The chain links TRBV9 to TRBJ2-7, with D possibly matching TRBD1 (5 bases). Germline assignment: CDR1 SGDLS and CDR2 YYNGEE. This CDR3 comprises 16 residues.

The V and J genes are TRBV29-1 and TRBJ2-2; D possibly corresponds to TRBD1 (6 bases). CDR3 length equals 14 residues. Between the trimmed V and J ends, which lost 5 bases and 3 bases, there was a span of 13 bases. Germline V gene data show CDR1 as SQVTM and CDR2 as ANQGSEA. DNA for the CDR3: TGCAGCGTTTTGAGGGACACTTACACCGGGGAGCTGTTTTTT. Translating it yields CSVLRDTYTGELFF.

The chain employs TRBV5-4 and TRBJ1-4, with 11 bases matching TRBD1. The ends lost 5 bases at V and 3 bases at J; junction bases unmatched: 6. The CDR3 loop spans 16 amino acids. Germline CDR1 reads SGHNT; CDR2 reads YYREEE (reference sequence). Written as DNA, the CDR3 is TGTGCCAGCAGTCCGGACAGGGGGCCTCCTAATGAAAAACTGTTTTTT. Protein: CASSPDRGPPNEKLFF.

The chain uses TRBV5-1 and TRBJ1-6, with D perhaps TRBD1 (6 bases). Germline-derived CDR1 and CDR2 are SGHRS and YFSETQ. The V end lost 5 bases, the J end lost 7 bases, and 13 bases lay between the germline ends. This CDR3 is 14 amino acids long. The CDR3 coding sequence is TGCGCCAGCAGGGGGGACACGAACAATTCACCCCTCCACTTT. Translating it yields CASRGDTNNSPLHF.

The chain links TRBV7-2 to TRBJ2-3; D is uncertain. This CDR3 spans 15 amino acids. Per the germline V gene, CDR1 is SGHTA and CDR2 is FQGNSA. V shed 5 bases and J shed 0 bases, with 12 bases lying between them. The CDR3 reads CASSPGLLSTDTQYF. DNA of the CDR3: TGTGCCAGCAGCCCGGGCCTACTCAGCACAGATACGCAGTATTTT. Full variable domain (outside the CDR3, taken from reference TRBV7-2 and TRBJ2-3): GAGVSQSPSNKVTEKGKDVELRCDPISGHTALYWYRQSLGQGLEFLIYFQGNSAPDKSGLPSDRFSAERTGGSVSTLTIQRTQQEDSAVYLCASSPGLLSTDTQYFGPGTRLTVL.

The gene calls are TRBV13 and TRBJ1-2, with D possibly being TRBD1 (5 bases). Germline V lookup: CDR1 PRHDT, CDR2 FYEKMQ (reference sequence). The CDR3 covers 14 residues. Trimming took 4 bases from V and 8 from J, leaving 17 bases between them. CDR3: CASSSRGTSSGYTF. The CDR3 coding sequence is TGTGCCAGCAGCTCGCGTGGGACCAGTTCCGGCTACACCTTC.

This clone was counted a single time. This sample also contains other DNA sequences that code for the same CDR3. The J gene is TRBJ2-5, the V gene TRBV9; D is tentatively TRBD1 or TRBD2 (5 bases each). Germline V gene lookup returns CDR1 SGDLS and CDR2 YYNGEE. The length of the CDR3 is 14 residues. Deletions cut 0 bases from V and 5 bases from J, with 11 bases between. This chain's CDR3 is CASSVGGAGETQYF. As DNA, the CDR3 is TGTGCCAGCAGCGTAGGAGGGGCAGGGGAGACCCAGTACTTC. The full variable domain, in which reference TRBV9 and TRBJ2-5 provide the parts outside the CDR3, is DSGVTQTPKHLITATGQRVTLRCSPRSGDLSVYWYQQSLDQGLQFLIQYYNGEERAKGNILERFSAQQFPDLHSELNLSSLELGDSALYFCASSVGGAGETQYFGPGTRLLVL.

The chain combines TRBV5-1 with TRBJ2-5; D assignment may be TRBD1 or TRBD2 (5 bases each). Germline V gives CDR1 SGHRS, CDR2 YFSETQ. This CDR3 is 12 amino acids long. Trimming removed 4 bases from V and 5 bases from J, with 9 bases in between. The CDR3 protein is CASSRGAETQYF. The CDR3 nucleotides read TGCGCCAGCAGCCGAGGGGCGGAGACCCAGTACTTC.

A few counts support this clone. This chain connects TRBV10-3 to TRBJ1-2, with D unclear. The V and J ends lost 2 bases and 4 bases respectively, with 8 bases between them. In germline, CDR1 is ENHRY, CDR2 SYGVKD. The CDR3 contains 13 residues. The DNA for the CDR3 is TGTGCCATCAGTGAGGGGGAGGCCTATGGCTACACCTTC. Amino acid sequence: CAISEGEAYGYTF.

The chain uses TRBV5-1 and TRBJ2-3; the D gene could be TRBD1 or TRBD2 (6 bases each). Germline V gives CDR1 SGHRS, CDR2 YFSETQ. This CDR3 contains 15 residues. V lost 0 bases and J lost 4, with 12 bases in between. The CDR3 DNA is TGCGCCAGCAGCTTGGTCGGGGGCCTGCCAGATACGCAGTATTTT. Protein sequence: CASSLVGGLPDTQYF.

This rearrangement joins TRBV5-4 to TRBJ2-5; 8 positions agree with TRBD1. CDR1 SGHNT and CDR2 YYREEE come from the germline V gene (reference sequence). V lost 0 bases, J lost 5 bases, and 6 bases stayed unmatched. The CDR3 runs 15 residues. The CDR3 here is CASSLGQGPDETQYF. For the CDR3, the DNA is TGTGCCAGCAGCTTGGGACAGGGGCCGGACGAGACCCAGTACTTC.

This sequence joins TRBV7-2 and TRBJ2-1, with TRBD2 identical over 10 bases. The J segment lost 1 base and the V segment lost 1 base, leaving 7 bases of the junction unmatched. This CDR3 has 18 amino acids. Germline CDR1 and CDR2: SGHTA and FQGNSA. The CDR3 loop reads CASSLVPFSGGSYNEQFF. The CDR3 nucleotides are TGTGCCAGCAGCTTAGTCCCCTTTAGCGGGGGGTCCTACAATGAGCAGTTCTTC.